A single T cell receptor (beta chain) is shown here with its context. Its specificity is not known. This specimen belongs to a study of shared clonotypes between healthy human individuals. Study context: Ranging from 18 to 49 in age, donors were two women and a few men. Points from the study as a whole: Donors were few, which limited the genetic and exposure-history diversity represented. Larger estimated richness was generally recorded for naive subsets relative to memory subsets. Non-shared clonotypes were found to have lower generation probabilities than the clonotypes that were shared by all four of the sorted-subset donors.

The V end lost 6 bases, the J end lost 4 bases, and 10 bases lay between the germline ends. The CDR3 extends over 12 amino acids. Looked up from germline, CDR1 is SGHTA and CDR2 is FQGNSA. Sequencing was performed with immunoSEQ multiplex PCR; in TCRdb, only in-frame clones are kept and a portion is missing. The data contain roughly 2,500,000 clones, approximately 93% of them singletons. The chain carries TRBV7-2 and TRBJ2-7; D is perhaps TRBD1 (6 bases). The receptor was isolated from a man younger than 35 in good health. Some clones in this sample may be carry-over from other donors' samples. The sample taken for sequencing was naive CD4+ T cells from PBMCs. The subset was: CD45RA+ positively selected. This CDR3 reads CASRFTGYEQYF. DNA for the CDR3: TGTGCCAGCAGATTCACAGGGTACGAGCAGTACTTC.